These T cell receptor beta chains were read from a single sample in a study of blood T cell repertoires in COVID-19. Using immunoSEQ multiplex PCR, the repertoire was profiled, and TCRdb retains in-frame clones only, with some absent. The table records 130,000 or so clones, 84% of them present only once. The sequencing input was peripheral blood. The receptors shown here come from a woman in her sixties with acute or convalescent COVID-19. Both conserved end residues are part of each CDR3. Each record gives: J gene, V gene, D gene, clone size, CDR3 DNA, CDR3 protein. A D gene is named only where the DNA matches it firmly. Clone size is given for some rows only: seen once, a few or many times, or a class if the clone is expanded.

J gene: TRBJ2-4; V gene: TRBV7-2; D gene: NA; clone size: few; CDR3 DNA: TGTGCCAGCAGCTTAGCGCGGACTCAGGTGGACTTC; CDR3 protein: CASSLARTQVDF
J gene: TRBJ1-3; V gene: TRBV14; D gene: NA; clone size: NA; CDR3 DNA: TGTGCCAGCAGCCAAGATCGGGTCTCTGGAAACACCATATATTTT; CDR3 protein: CASSQDRVSGNTIYF
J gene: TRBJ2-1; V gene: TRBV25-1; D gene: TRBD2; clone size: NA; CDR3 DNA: TGTGCCAGCAGTGAATTAGCGGGCTCCTCTTACAATGAGCAGTTCTTC; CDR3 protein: CASSELAGSSYNEQFF
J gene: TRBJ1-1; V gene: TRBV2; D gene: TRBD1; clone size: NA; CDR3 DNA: TGTGCCAGCAGCCCGTCGGGGACAGGGGGAACTGAAGCTTTCTTT; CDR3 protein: CASSPSGTGGTEAFF
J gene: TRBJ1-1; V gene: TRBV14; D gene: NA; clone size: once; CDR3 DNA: TGTGCCAGCAGGAAACCAGGGGTCCACACTGAAGCTTTCTTT; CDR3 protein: CASRKPGVHTEAFF
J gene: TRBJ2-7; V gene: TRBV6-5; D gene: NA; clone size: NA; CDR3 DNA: TGTGCCAGCAGTTTGAGCACAGATACCGAGCAGTACTTC; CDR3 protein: CASSLSTDTEQYF
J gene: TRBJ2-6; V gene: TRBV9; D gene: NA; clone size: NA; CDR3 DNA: TGTGCCAGCAGCGTAGGGTCTCAACTGGTCTCTGGGGCCAACGTCCTGACTTTC; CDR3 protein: CASSVGSQLVSGANVLTF
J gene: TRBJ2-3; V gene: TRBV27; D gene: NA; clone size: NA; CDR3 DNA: TGTGCCAGCAGTCCCTTTAGCACAGATACGCAGTATTTT; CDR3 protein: CASSPFSTDTQYF
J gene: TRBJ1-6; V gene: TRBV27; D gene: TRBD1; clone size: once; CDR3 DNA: TGTGCCAGCAGTTCGGACAGGGTAGGTTCACCCCTCCACTTT; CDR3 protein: CASSSDRVGSPLHF
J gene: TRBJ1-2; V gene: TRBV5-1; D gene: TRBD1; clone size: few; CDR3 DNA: TGCGCCAGCAGCTTTATAGACAGGGGGCAACATGGCTACACCTTC; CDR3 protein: CASSFIDRGQHGYTF
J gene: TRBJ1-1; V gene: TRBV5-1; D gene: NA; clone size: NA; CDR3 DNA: TGCGCCAGCAGCTTGGTCTCCCGGAACACTGAAGCTTTCTTT; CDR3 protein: CASSLVSRNTEAFF
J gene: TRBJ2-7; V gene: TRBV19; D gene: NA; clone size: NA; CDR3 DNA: TGTGCCAGTAGTACGCAGGCTCACGAGCAGTACTTC; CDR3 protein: CASSTQAHEQYF
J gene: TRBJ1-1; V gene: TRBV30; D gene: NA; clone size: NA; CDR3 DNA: TGTGCCTGGATATCTTGGGGGGGTGAAGCTTTCTTT; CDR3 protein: CAWISWGGEAFF
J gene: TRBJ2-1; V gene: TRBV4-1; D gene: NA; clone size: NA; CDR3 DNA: TGCGCCAGCAGCCAAGATGGGCCCTCAGGCCCCTACAATGAGCAGTTCTTC; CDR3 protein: CASSQDGPSGPYNEQFF
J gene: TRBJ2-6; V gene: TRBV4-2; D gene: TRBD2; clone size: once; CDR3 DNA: TGTGCCAGCAGCCTAGATAACCCGGGACTAGCGGGTCTCGGGGCCAACGTCCTGACTTTC; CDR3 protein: CASSLDNPGLAGLGANVLTF
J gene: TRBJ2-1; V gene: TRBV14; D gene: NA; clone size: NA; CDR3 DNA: TGTGCCAGCAGCCGTCGACTCATTCGCGATGAGCAGTTCTTC; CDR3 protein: CASSRRLIRDEQFF
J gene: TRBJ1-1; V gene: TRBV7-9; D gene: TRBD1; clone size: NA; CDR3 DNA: TGTGCCAGCAGCCGGCGGACAGGGCCCCCTAACACTGAAGCTTTCTTT; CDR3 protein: CASSRRTGPPNTEAFF
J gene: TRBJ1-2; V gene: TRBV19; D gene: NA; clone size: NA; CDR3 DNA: TGTGCCAGTAGAGACCCGGCGAAGGGAGTCTATGGCTACACCTTC; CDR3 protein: CASRDPAKGVYGYTF
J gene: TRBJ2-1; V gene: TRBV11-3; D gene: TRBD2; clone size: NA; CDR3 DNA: TGTGCCAGCAGCCGATTAGCGGGGGAATACAATGAGCAGTTCTTC; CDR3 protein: CASSRLAGEYNEQFF
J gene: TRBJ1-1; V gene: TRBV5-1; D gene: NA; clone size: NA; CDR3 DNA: TGCGCCAGCAGCTTAACAGGGTTGAACACTGAAGCTTTCTTT; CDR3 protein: CASSLTGLNTEAFF